This T cell receptor beta chain was observed in a study of blood T cell repertoires in COVID-19. About the research overall: Specimens from acute and convalescent COVID-19 originated in the United States, Italy and Spain.

As processed by the authors: Amplified reference gene primers provided the basis for estimating nucleated cell counts. Sequencing used immunoSEQ multiplex PCR; TCRdb keeps in-frame clones, though not all of them. V and J calls and clone size come straight from that table; D and trimming were deduced from the DNA. The sample shows 120,000 or so clones, about 75% of them seen only once. This CDR3 spans 16 amino acids. V lost 4 bases and J 1 base, leaving 14 bases between the germline ends. The germline CDR1 and CDR2 sequences are KGHSH and LQKENI. The chain carries TRBV18 and TRBJ1-3; D unclear. Sequencing was carried out using peripheral blood. The clonotype was recovered from a woman of 80 years or more with active or convalescent COVID-19. CDR3 sequence: CASSRGHRPSGNTIYF. CDR3 nucleotides: TGTGCCAGCTCACGAGGGCACAGACCTTCTGGAAACACCATATATTTT.